Here is one T cell receptor (beta chain) with its context. What it recognizes is unknown. Trimming left V 0 bases short and J 5 bases short, with 13 bases between. CDR3 length: 15 amino acids. CDR1 is MNHEY and CDR2 is SVGAGI in the germline V gene. The sample originates from a study of shared clonotypes between healthy human individuals. Study results and caveats: In this cohort, only blood was sampled, and tissue repertoires likely differ.

Each donor was a Caucasian adult residing in Nashville, Tennessee. The genomic DNA of each subset was split evenly across several immunoSEQ plates. Using immunoSEQ multiplex PCR, the repertoire was profiled, and TCRdb retains in-frame clones only, with some absent. The profile covers around 700,000 clones, with roughly 73% appearing a single time and roughly 2% taken by the ten largest. The source material was memory CD4+ T cells sorted from blood. Regarding subset: CD45RA-negative fraction. The chain employs TRBV6-5 and TRBJ2-5, with D hard to call. The clonotype was recovered from a woman aged 25 to 39 in good health. The CDR3 DNA reads TGTGCCAGCAGTTACTCGTGGTCTAGGTCGGAGACCCAGTACTTC. Its protein is CASSYSWSRSETQYF.